The source of this T cell receptor (beta chain) is a study of shared clonotypes between healthy human individuals. TCRdb's table, derived via immunoSEQ multiplex PCR, lists solely in-frame clones and lacks some. This sample carries around 1 million clones, approximately 80% of them seen once, and the ten largest clones take approximately 1.5%. Germline assignment: CDR1 SGHRS and CDR2 YFSETQ. Deletions cut 0 bases from V and 2 bases from J, with 8 bases between. The CDR3 length is 15 residues. The chain is built from TRBV5-1 and TRBJ2-2, with D perhaps given as TRBD1 or TRBD2 (5 bases each). This clonotype originated in a man younger than 30 in good health. Sequences were obtained from memory CD4+ T cells sorted from blood. Regarding subset: CD45RA-negative fraction. CDR3 sequence reads: CASSLAGTNTGELFF. CDR3 DNA: TGCGCCAGCAGCTTGGCAGGGACCAACACCGGGGAGCTGTTTTTT.